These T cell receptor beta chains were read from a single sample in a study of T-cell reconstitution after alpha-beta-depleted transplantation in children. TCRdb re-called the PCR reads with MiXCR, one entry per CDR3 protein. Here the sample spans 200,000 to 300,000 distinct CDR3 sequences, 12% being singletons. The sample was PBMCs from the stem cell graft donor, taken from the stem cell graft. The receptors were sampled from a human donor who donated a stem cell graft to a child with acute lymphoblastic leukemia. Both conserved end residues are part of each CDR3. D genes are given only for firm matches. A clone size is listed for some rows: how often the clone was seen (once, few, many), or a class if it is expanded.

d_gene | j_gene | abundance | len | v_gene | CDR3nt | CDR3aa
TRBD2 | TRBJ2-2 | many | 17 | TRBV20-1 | TGCAGTGCGACGGGACTAGCGGGGGGGCATCAGACCGGGGAGCTGTTTTTT | CSATGLAGGHQTGELFF
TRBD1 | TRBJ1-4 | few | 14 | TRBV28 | TGTGCCAGCACCGTGACAGGGTCGGGTGAAAAACTGTTTTTT | CASTVTGSGEKLFF
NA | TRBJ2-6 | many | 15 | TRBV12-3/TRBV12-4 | TGTGCCAGCAGTTCCCGCCCGGCGGAGGCCAACGTCCTGACTTTC | CASSSRPAEANVLTF
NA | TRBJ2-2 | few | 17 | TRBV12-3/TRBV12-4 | NA | CASSLTVGPGGIGELFF
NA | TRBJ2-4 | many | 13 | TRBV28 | TGTGCCAGCAGAACGCGAACCAAAAACATTCAGTACTTC | CASRTRTKNIQYF
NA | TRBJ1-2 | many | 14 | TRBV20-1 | TGCAGTGCTGGCGGGACATTTACTAACTATGGCTACACCTTC | CSAGGTFTNYGYTF
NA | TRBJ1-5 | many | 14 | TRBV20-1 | TGCAGTGTAGCCGGGGGAGGGGGCAATCAGCCCCAGCATTTT | CSVAGGGGNQPQHF
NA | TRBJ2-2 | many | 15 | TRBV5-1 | TGCGCCAGCAGATCAGGGATTAGTCTTACCGGGGAGCTGTTTTTT | CASRSGISLTGELFF
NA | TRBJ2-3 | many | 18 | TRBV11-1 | TGTGCCAGCACCCACACTTACACACACCTAGGGTCCACAGATACGCAGTATTTT | CASTHTYTHLGSTDTQYF
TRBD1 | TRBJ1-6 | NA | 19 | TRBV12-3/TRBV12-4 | TGTGCCAGCTCATTAGGACAGGGGGCCTCCGGGGCCTATAATTCACCCCTCCACTTT | CASSLGQGASGAYNSPLHF
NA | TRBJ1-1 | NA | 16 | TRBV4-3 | TGCGCCAGCAGCCAAGGAGGATCAGGGGTGCTCACTGAAGCTTTCTTT | CASSQGGSGVLTEAFF
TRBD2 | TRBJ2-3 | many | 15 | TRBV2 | TGTGCCAGCGGCGTTACCGGGGGGGGTACAGATACGCAGTATTTT | CASGVTGGGTDTQYF
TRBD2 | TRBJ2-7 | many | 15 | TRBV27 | TGTGCCAGCAGTCCCAGCGGGGGGTTGATTAACGAGCAGTACTTC | CASSPSGGLINEQYF
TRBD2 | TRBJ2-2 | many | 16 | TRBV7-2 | TGTGCCAGCACGGCTGTCCATCTAGCGGGACACGGGGAGCTGTTTTTT | CASTAVHLAGHGELFF
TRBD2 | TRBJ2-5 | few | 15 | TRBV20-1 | TGCAGTGCCCGACTAGCGGGAGGGGTCGGGCAGACCCAGTACTTC | CSARLAGGVGQTQYF
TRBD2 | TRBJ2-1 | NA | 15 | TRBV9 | TGTGCCAGCAGCGAACGCGGGGGTGACTACAATGAGCAGTTCTTC | CASSERGGDYNEQFF
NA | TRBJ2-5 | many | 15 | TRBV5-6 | TGTGCCAGCAGCTTGGGCGTCAACCCAGTCGAGACCCAGTACTTC | CASSLGVNPVETQYF
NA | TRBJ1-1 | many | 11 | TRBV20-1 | TGCAGTGCCCCGCAAGGCACTGAAGCTTTCTTT | CSAPQGTEAFF
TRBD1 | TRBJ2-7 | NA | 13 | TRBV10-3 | TGTGCCATCAGTGACAGGGGGCCCTACGAGCAGTACTTC | CAISDRGPYEQYF
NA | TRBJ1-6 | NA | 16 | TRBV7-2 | TGTGCCAGCAGCTTACAGGCAGGGCACGGTAATTCACCCCTCCACTTT | CASSLQAGHGNSPLHF
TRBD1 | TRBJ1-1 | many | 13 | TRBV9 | TGTGCCAGCAGCGTGGGGGACAGGGGACAAGCTTTCTTT | CASSVGDRGQAFF
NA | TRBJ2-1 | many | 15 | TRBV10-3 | TGTGCCATCAGTGAAGGGCAGGATACTTACAATGAGCAGTTCTTC | CAISEGQDTYNEQFF
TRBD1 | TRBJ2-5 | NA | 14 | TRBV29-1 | TGCAGCGTTGGCCATGGGACAGGGGAGGAGACCCAGTACTTC | CSVGHGTGEETQYF
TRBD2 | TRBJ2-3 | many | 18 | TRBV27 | TGTGCCAGCAGTTTGACGGGACTAGCGGGGGGCGGCACAGATACGCAGTATTTT | CASSLTGLAGGGTDTQYF
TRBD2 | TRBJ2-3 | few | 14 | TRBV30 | TGTGCGTCCACTAGCGGGGTTCGCACAGATACGCAGTATTTT | CASTSGVRTDTQYF
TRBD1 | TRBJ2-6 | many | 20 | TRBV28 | TGTGCCAGCAGTCCCTGGTTGGGACAGCCTATTTCCTCTGGGGCCAACGTCCTGACTTTC | CASSPWLGQPISSGANVLTF
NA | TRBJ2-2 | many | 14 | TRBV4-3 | TGCGCCAGCAGCCAATTGCGCTCCACCGGGGAGCTGTTTTTT | CASSQLRSTGELFF
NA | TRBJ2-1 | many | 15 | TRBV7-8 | TGTGCCAGCAGCCTGCAGCTCCCCGCTCGGAATGAGCAGTTCTTC | CASSLQLPARNEQFF
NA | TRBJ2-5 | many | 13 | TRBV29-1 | TGCAGCGTTGATTATGTCGGAGGAGAGACCCAGTACTTC | CSVDYVGGETQYF
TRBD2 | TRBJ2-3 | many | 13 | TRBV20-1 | TGCAGTGCTACCCCGGGACTAGCGGATACGCAGTATTTT | CSATPGLADTQYF
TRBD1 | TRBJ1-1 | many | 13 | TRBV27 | TGTGCCAGCAGTTTGTGGGGACAGACTGAAGCTTTCTTT | CASSLWGQTEAFF
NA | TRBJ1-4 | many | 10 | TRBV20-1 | TGCAGTGCTAGGAAGGAAAAACTGTTTTTT | CSARKEKLFF
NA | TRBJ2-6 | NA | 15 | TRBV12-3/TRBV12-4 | TGTGCCAGCAGTTTAGGTGGCTCTGGGTCCAACGTCCTGACTTTC | CASSLGGSGSNVLTF